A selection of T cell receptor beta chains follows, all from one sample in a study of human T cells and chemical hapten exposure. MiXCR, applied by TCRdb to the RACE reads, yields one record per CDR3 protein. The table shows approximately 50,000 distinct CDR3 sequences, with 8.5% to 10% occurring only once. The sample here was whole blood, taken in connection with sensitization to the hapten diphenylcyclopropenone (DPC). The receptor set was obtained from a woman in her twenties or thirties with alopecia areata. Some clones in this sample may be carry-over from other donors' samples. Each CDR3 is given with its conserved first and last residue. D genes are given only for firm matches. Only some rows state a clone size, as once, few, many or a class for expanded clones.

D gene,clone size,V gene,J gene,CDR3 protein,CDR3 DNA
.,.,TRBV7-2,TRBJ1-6,CASSLPQGSASPLHF,TGTGCCAGCAGCTTACCCCAGGGATCGGCTTCACCCCTCCACTTT
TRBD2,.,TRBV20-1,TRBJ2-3,CSARDLFSGGSTDTQYF,TGCAGTGCTAGAGATCTCTTTAGCGGGGGGAGCACAGATACGCAGTATTTT
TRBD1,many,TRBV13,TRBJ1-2,CASTGGQGNYGYTF,TGTGCCAGCACGGGCGGACAGGGAAACTATGGCTACACCTTC
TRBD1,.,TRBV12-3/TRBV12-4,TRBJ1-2,CASSPGTGNYGYTF,TGTGCCAGCAGTCCCGGGACAGGGAACTATGGCTACACCTTC
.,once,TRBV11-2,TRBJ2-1,CASSWDVTQGDNEQFF,TGTGCCAGCAGCTGGGATGTCACACAGGGAGACAATGAGCAGTTCTTC
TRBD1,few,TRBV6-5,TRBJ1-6,CASLPGQGTNSPLHF,TGTGCCAGCCTACCGGGACAGGGAACTAATTCACCCCTCCACTTT
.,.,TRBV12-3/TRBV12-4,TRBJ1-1,CATSGAGGTEAFF,TGTGCCACCTCCGGTGCGGGCGGCACTGAAGCTTTCTTT
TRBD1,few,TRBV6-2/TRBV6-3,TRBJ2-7,CASSYSTGKGEQYF,TGTGCCAGCAGTTACTCGACAGGGAAGGGCGAGCAGTACTTC
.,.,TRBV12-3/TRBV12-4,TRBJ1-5,CASRSLGPSNQPQHF,TGTGCCAGCAGATCACTGGGTCCTAGCAATCAGCCCCAGCATTTT
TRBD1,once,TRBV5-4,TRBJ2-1,CASSARDRGRGWSEQFF,TGTGCCAGCAGCGCCCGGGACAGGGGGCGAGGGTGGTCGGAGCAGTTCTTC
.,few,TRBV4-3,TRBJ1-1,CASSQVPGLTEAFF,TGCGCCAGCAGCCAAGTTCCAGGGCTCACTGAAGCTTTCTTT
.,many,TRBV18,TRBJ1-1,CASSPGENTEAFF,TGTGCCAGCTCACCAGGAGAGAACACTGAAGCTTTCTTT
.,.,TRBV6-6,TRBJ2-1,CASSNPRRTATYNEQFF,TGTGCCAGCAGTAACCCCCGGCGGACAGCCACCTACAATGAGCAGTTCTTC
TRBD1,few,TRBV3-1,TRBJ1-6,CASSQEGQRNNSPLHF,TGTGCCAGCAGCCAAGAGGGACAGCGAAATAATTCACCCCTCCACTTT
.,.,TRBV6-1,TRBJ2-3,CASSEVAVSTDTQYF,TGTGCCAGCAGTGAAGTAGCGGTGAGCACAGATACGCAGTATTTT
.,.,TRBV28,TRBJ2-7,CASSRLLGGGGYEQYF,TGTGCCAGCAGTCGACTCCTTGGGGGTGGTGGGTACGAGCAGTACTTC
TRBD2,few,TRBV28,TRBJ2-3,CASNPLASGVLTDTQYF,TGTGCCAGCAACCCCCTGGCTAGCGGGGTACTCACAGATACGCAGTATTTT
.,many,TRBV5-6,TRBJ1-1,CASRQTGLNTEAFF,TGTGCCAGCAGACAGACAGGATTGAACACTGAAGCTTTCTTT
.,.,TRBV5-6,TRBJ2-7,CASSLVGYEQYF,TGTGCCAGCAGCTTGGTGGGTTACGAGCAGTACTTC
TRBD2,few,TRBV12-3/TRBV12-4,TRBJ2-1,CASSTGLVSDEQFF,TGTGCCAGCAGCACCGGACTAGTTAGCGATGAGCAGTTCTTC
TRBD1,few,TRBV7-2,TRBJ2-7,CASSKGTGTGVEQYF,TGTGCCAGCAGCAAGGGAACCGGGACAGGGGTCGAGCAGTACTTC
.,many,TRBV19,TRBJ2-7,CASKGWDHYEQYF,TGTGCCAGTAAAGGCTGGGATCACTACGAGCAGTACTTC
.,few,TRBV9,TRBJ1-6,CASSVGGGNSPLHF,TGTGCCAGCAGCGTAGGTGGAGGGAATTCACCCCTCCACTTT
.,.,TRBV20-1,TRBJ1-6,CSAAQGAGSYNSPLHF,TGCAGTGCCGCACAGGGTGCTGGCTCCTATAATTCACCCCTCCACTTT